The present T cell receptor beta chain was sequenced within a study of blood T cells in healthy people across ages. The authors isolated at least 7 million PBMCs per sample. Trimming left V 2 bases short and J 6 bases short, with 14 bases between. Germline V CDR1 and CDR2: SNHLY, FYNNEI. The CDR3 is 14 amino acids. For the second PCR, which ran for 7 to 11 cycles, a sample-barcoded 5' primer and a J-beta primer mix were used. Each CDR3 protein is one row after TCRdb ran MiXCR on the 5' RACE reads. The sample lists over a million distinct CDR3 sequences; less than 45% were seen once. The sample consisted of blood. The source of this sequence is a woman aged 18-29 years in good health. The V and J genes are TRBV2 and TRBJ2-7; D remains unclear. The CDR3 bases are TGTGCCAGCAGTGAACCTCGACTGAAGAGCGAGCAGTACTTC. Protein product: CASSEPRLKSEQYF.